This T cell receptor (beta chain) is drawn from a study of blood T cell repertoires in COVID-19. About the research overall: Some COVID-19 samples were acute and others convalescent; all came from the United States, Italy and Spain. From T cells, B-cell-depleted T cells, or PBMCs came the material, which was cDNA or gDNA.

Participants, about 18 to 89 years old, spanned fewer than 25 US areas. In assigning cohorts, the study relied on participant-reported clinical history. Assay used: immunoSEQ multiplex PCR; TCRdb lists only in-frame clones, some missing. The sample lists 200,000 to 250,000 clones; less than 90% were seen once. Germline V gene sequence: CDR1 KGHDR, CDR2 SFDVKD. Unmatched junction bases numbered 8, after V lost 9 bases and J lost 0 bases. The CDR3 contains 15 residues. This sequence joins TRBV24-1 and TRBJ2-5; 8 bases agree with TRBD2. The receptor comes from a woman in her forties or fifties in a cohort exposed to, infected with or recovered from COVID-19 (not recorded which). Sequencing used PBMCs or T cells enriched from blood (not recorded which). The CDR3 DNA reads as TGTGCCACCGGAGGGGGAGCGGGGGACCAAGAGACCCAGTACTTC. Amino acids: CATGGGAGDQETQYF.